Listed below are T cell receptor beta chains from one sample, sequenced in a study of shared clonotypes between healthy human individuals. Using immunoSEQ multiplex PCR, the repertoire was profiled, and TCRdb retains in-frame clones only, with some absent. This sample has more than 2,000,000 clones, with around nine tenths found just once. Input material: naive CD4+ T cells sorted from blood. The receptors shown here come from a man aged 18 to 29 in good health. Both conserved end residues are part of each CDR3. The D gene is left open where the match is weak. A clone size is listed for some rows: how often the clone was seen (once, few, many), or a class if it is expanded.

J gene	V gene	clone size	D gene	CDR3 protein	CDR3 DNA
TRBJ2-1	TRBV10-3	.	.	CAISESSRTGDEQFF	TGTGCCATCAGTGAGTCTAGCAGGACTGGGGATGAGCAGTTCTTC
TRBJ1-4	TRBV30	.	.	CAWSVGQTYEKLFF	TGTGCCTGGAGTGTAGGGCAGACCTATGAAAAACTGTTTTTT
TRBJ1-6	TRBV2	.	TRBD1	CASSGDRVNSPLHF	TGTGCCAGCAGTGGGGACAGGGTTAATTCACCCCTCCACTTT
TRBJ2-1	TRBV18	.	.	CASSPTLGEQQFF	TGTGCCAGCTCACCGACCTTGGGAGAGCAGCAGTTCTTC
TRBJ2-3	TRBV25-1	.	.	CASMAVNTDTQYF	TGTGCCAGCATGGCGGTGAACACAGATACGCAGTATTTT
TRBJ1-2	TRBV7-9	.	TRBD1	CASSTKGTGGGYTF	TGTGCCAGCAGCACGAAGGGGACAGGCGGGGGCTACACCTTC
TRBJ2-5	TRBV5-4	.	TRBD2	CASSSGTSGGRGLETQYF	TGTGCCAGCAGCTCCGGGACTAGCGGGGGACGTGGGTTGGAGACCCAGTACTTC
TRBJ2-1	TRBV7-8	.	.	CASSLEGGNEQFF	TGTGCCAGCAGCTTAGAAGGGGGGAATGAGCAGTTCTTC
TRBJ1-5	TRBV30	.	.	CAWSVQGNNQPQHF	TGTGCCTGGAGTGTACAGGGAAACAATCAGCCCCAGCATTTT
TRBJ1-1	TRBV19	.	.	CASSIVPAASAFGLSLEAFF	TGTGCCAGTAGTATTGTTCCGGCAGCCTCCGCTTTCGGACTATCACTTGAAGCTTTCTTT
TRBJ1-2	TRBV19	.	.	CASSMDGYGYTF	TGTGCCAGTAGTATGGACGGCTATGGCTACACCTTC
TRBJ2-4	TRBV4-1	.	.	CASSRPDIAKNIQYF	TGCGCCAGCAGCCGACCCGACATAGCCAAAAACATTCAGTACTTC
TRBJ2-1	TRBV5-6	.	TRBD2	CASSLGASGRKGEQFF	TGTGCCAGCAGCTTAGGGGCTAGCGGGAGGAAAGGTGAGCAGTTCTTC
TRBJ2-4	TRBV6-1	.	.	CASRASGAKNIQYF	TGTGCCAGCAGGGCCTCAGGAGCCAAAAACATTCAGTACTTC
TRBJ2-2	TRBV7-6	.	.	CASSYPAGELFF	TGTGCCAGCAGCTATCCGGCCGGGGAGCTGTTTTTT
TRBJ1-5	TRBV7-9	once	.	CASSSDRDNQPQHF	TGTGCCAGCAGCTCCGACAGAGACAATCAGCCCCAGCATTTT
TRBJ1-6	TRBV27	.	.	CASSSPGRSPLHF	TGTGCCAGCAGTAGCCCAGGGCGTTCACCCCTCCACTTT
TRBJ2-1	TRBV5-1	.	.	CASSLDTYNEQFF	TGCGCCAGCAGCTTGGATACTTACAATGAGCAGTTCTTC
TRBJ2-7	TRBV6-5	.	.	CASSYRLRLYEQYF	TGTGCCAGCAGTTACCGGCTCCGGCTCTACGAGCAGTACTTC
TRBJ1-3	TRBV25-1	.	TRBD1	CASSDSGQDPGNTIYF	TGTGCCAGCAGTGATTCAGGACAGGATCCTGGAAACACCATATATTTT
TRBJ1-1	TRBV5-1	once	.	CASGRGGLLNAEAFF	TGCGCCAGCGGCCGAGGTGGTCTGCTGAATGCTGAAGCTTTCTTT
TRBJ1-4	TRBV18	.	.	CASSPLPDLTANNEKLFF	TGTGCCAGCTCACCTCTCCCGGATTTGACGGCCAATAATGAAAAACTGTTTTTT
TRBJ2-2	TRBV10-3	.	TRBD2	CAMGLADTGELFF	TGTGCCATGGGACTAGCTGACACCGGGGAGCTGTTTTTT
TRBJ2-3	TRBV6-5	.	TRBD2	CASTQGTSVTDTQYF	TGTGCCAGCACCCAGGGGACTAGCGTCACAGATACGCAGTATTTT
TRBJ2-2	TRBV10-3	.	TRBD2	CAISGAGGTGELFF	TGTGCCATCAGTGGAGCGGGAGGGACCGGGGAGCTGTTTTTT